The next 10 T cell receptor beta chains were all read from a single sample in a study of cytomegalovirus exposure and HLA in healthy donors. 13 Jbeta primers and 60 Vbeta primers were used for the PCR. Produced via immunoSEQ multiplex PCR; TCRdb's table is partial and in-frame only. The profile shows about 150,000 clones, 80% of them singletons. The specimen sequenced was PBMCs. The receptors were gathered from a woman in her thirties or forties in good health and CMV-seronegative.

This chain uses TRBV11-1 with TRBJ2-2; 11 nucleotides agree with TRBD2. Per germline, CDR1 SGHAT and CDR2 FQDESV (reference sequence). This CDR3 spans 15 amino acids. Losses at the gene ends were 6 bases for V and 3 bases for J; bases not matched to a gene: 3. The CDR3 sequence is CASRASGRYTGELFF. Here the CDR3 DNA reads TGTGCCAGCAGGGCTAGCGGGAGGTACACCGGGGAGCTGTTTTTT.

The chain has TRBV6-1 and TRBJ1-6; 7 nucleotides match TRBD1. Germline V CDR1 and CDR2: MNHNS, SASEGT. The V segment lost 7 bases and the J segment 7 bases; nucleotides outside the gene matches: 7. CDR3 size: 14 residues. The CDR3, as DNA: TGTGCCAGCACCCGAGGACAGGAGAATTCACCCCTCCACTTT. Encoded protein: CASTRGQENSPLHF.

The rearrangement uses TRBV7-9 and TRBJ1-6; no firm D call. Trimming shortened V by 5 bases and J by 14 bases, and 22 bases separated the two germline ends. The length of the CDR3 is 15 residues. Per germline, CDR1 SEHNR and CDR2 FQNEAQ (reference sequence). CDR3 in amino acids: CASSPFDPGMSSLHF. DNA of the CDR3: TGTGCCAGCAGCCCTTTCGACCCGGGGATGTCATCCCTCCACTTT.

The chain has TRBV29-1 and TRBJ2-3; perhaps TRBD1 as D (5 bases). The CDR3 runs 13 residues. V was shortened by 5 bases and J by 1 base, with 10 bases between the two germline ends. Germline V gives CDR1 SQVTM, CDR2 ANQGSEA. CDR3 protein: CSVQQGGTDTQYF. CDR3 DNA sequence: TGCAGCGTTCAGCAAGGGGGCACAGATACGCAGTATTTT.

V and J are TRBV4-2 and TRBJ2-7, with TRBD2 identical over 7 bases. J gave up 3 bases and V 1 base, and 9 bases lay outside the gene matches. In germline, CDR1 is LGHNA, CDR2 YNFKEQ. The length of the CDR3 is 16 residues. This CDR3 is CASSQVMAGANYEQYF. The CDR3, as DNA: TGTGCCAGCAGCCAAGTAATGGCGGGAGCCAACTACGAGCAGTACTTC.

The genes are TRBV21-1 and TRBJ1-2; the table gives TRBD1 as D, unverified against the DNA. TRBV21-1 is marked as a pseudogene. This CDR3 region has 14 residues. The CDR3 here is CASPRDRGLCGYTF. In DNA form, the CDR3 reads TGTGCCAGCCCACGGGACAGGGGGCTGTGTGGCTACACCTTC.

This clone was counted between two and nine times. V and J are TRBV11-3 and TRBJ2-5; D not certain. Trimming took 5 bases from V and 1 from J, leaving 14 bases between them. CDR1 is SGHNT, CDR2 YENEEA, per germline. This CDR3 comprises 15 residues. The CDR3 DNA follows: TGTGCCAGCAGCCCACGCGAGCACAGCCAAGAGACCCAGTACTTC. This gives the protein CASSPREHSQETQYF.

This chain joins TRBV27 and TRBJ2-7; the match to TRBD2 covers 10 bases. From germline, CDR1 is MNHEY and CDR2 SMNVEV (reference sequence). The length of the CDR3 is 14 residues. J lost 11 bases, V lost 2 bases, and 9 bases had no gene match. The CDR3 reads CASSLKASGSSEYF. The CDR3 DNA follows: TGTGCCAGCAGTTTAAAGGCTAGCGGGAGTTCGGAGTACTTC.

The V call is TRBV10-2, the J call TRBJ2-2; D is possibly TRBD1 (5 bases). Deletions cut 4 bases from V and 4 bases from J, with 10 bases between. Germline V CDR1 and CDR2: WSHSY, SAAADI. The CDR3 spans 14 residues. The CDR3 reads CASSGQTVTGELFF. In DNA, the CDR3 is TGCGCCAGCAGTGGCCAGACAGTCACCGGGGAGCTGTTTTTT.

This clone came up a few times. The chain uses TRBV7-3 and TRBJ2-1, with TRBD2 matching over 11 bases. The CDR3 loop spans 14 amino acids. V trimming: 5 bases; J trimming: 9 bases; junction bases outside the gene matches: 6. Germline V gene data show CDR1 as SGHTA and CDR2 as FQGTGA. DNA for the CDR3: TGTGCCAGCAGCACCACTAGCGGGGGAGGTGAGCAGTTCTTC. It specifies CASSTTSGGGEQFF.